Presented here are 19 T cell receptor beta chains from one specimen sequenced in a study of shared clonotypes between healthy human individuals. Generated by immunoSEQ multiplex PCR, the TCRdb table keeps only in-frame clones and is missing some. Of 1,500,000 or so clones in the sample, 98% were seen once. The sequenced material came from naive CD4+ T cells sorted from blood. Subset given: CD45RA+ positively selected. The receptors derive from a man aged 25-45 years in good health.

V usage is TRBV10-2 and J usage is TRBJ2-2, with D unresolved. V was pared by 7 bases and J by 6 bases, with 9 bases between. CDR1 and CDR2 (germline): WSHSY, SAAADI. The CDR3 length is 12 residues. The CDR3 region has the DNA TGCGCCAGCATCCCCGGGTCCGGGGAGCTGTTTTTT. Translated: CASIPGSGELFF.

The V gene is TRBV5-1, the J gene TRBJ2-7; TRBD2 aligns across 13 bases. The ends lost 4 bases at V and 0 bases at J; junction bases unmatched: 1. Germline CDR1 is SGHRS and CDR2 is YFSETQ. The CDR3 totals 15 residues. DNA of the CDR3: TGCGCCAGCAGCGGGACTAGCGGGAACTCCTACGAGCAGTACTTC. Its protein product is CASSGTSGNSYEQYF.

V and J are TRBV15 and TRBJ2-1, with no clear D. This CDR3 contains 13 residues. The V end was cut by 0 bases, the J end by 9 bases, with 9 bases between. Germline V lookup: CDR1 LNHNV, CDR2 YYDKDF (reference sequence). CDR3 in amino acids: CATSRDRPSEQFF. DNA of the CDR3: TGTGCCACCAGCAGAGATCGCCCTTCTGAGCAGTTCTTC.

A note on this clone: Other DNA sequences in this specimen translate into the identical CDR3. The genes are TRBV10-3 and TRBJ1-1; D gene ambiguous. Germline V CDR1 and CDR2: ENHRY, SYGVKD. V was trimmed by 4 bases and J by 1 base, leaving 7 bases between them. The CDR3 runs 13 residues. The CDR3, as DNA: TGTGCCATCAGTGTTACGGGGAACACTGAAGCTTTCTTT. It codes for CAISVTGNTEAFF.

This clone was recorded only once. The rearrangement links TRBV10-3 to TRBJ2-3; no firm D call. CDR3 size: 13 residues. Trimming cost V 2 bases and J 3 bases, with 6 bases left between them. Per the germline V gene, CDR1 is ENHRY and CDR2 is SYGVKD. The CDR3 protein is CAISEEPTDTQYF. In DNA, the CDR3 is TGTGCCATCAGTGAGGAGCCTACAGATACGCAGTATTTT.

CDR3 in DNA: TGTGCCAGCAGCTTAACGGAGCGGAACAATGAGCAGTTCTTC. Protein sequence: CASSLTERNNEQFF. The chain links TRBV11-3 to TRBJ2-1; a weak D match, TRBD2 (5 bases). Germline CDR1 and CDR2: SGHNT and YENEEA. The CDR3 runs to 14 residues. The V end lost 2 bases, the J end lost 5 bases, and 10 bases lay between the germline ends.

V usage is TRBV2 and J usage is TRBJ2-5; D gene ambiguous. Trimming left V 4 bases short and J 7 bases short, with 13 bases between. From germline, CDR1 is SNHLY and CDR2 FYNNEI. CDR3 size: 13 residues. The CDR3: CASSGARAGTQYF. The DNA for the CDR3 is TGTGCCAGCAGTGGCGCTAGGGCAGGGACCCAGTACTTC.

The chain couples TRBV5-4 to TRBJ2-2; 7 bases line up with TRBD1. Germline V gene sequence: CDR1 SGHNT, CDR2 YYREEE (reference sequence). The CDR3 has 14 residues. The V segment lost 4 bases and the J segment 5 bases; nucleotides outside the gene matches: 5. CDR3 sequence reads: CASSPGTVTGELFF. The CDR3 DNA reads TGTGCCAGCAGCCCCGGGACAGTTACCGGGGAGCTGTTTTTT. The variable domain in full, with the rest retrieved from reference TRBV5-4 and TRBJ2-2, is ETGVTQSPTHLIKTRGQQVTLRCSSQSGHNTVSWYQQALGQGPQFIFQYYREEENGRGNFPPRFSGLQFPNYSSELNVNALELDDSALYLCASSPGTVTGELFFGEGSRLTVL.

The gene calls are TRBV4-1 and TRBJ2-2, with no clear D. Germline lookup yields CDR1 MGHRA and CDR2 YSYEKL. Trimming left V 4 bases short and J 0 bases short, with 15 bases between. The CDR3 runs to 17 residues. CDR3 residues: CASSPSESRANTGELFF. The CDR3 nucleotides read TGCGCCAGCAGCCCAAGTGAGAGTAGGGCGAACACCGGGGAGCTGTTTTTT.

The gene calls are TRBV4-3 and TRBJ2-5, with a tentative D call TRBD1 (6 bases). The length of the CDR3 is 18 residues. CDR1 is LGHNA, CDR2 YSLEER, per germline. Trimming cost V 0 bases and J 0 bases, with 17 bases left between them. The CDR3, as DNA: TGCGCCAGCAGCCAAGACTTCGGGGCGAGGGGGTACCAAGAGACCCAGTACTTC. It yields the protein CASSQDFGARGYQETQYF.

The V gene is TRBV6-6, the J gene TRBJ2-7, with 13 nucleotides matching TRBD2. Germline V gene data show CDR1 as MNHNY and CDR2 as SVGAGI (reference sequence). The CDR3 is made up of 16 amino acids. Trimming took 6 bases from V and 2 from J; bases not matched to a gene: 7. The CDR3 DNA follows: TGTGCCAGCAGCTCCCCGGGACTAGCGGGACCCTACGAGCAGTACTTC. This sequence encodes CASSSPGLAGPYEQYF.

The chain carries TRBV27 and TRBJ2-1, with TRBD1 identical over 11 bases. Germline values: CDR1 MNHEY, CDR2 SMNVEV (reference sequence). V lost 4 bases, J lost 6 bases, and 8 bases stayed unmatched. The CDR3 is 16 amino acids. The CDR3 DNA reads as TGTGCCAGCAGTTCTTACCGGGACAGGGGGACCAATGAGCAGTTCTTC. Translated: CASSSYRDRGTNEQFF.

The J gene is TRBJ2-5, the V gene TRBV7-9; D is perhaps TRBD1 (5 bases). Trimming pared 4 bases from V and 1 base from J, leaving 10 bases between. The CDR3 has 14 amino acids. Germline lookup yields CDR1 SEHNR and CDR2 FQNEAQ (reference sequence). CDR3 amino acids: CASSSRGSQETQYF. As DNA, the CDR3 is TGTGCCAGCAGCTCTAGGGGATCCCAAGAGACCCAGTACTTC.

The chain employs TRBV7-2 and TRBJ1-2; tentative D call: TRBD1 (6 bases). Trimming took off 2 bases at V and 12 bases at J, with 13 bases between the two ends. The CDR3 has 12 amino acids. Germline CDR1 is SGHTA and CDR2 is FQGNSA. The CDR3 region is CASSLRGTFDTF. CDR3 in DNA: TGTGCCAGCAGCTTAAGGGGGACATTCGACACCTTC. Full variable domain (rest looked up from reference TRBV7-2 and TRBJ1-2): GAGVSQSPSNKVTEKGKDVELRCDPISGHTALYWYRQSLGQGLEFLIYFQGNSAPDKSGLPSDRFSAERTGGSVSTLTIQRTQQEDSAVYLCASSLRGTFDTFGSGTRLTVV.

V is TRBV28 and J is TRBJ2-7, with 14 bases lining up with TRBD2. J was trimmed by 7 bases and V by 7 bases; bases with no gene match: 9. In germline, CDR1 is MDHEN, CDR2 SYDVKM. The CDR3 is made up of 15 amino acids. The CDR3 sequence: CASTGLAGGLGEQYF. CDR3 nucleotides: TGTGCCAGCACTGGACTAGCGGGAGGTCTGGGTGAGCAGTACTTC.

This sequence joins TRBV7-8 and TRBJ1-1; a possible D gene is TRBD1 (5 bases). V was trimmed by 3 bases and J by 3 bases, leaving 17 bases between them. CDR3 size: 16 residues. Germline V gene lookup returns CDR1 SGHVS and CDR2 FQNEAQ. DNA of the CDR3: TGTGCCAGCAGCTTGGGGGAAGCACATACGCACACTGAAGCTTTCTTT. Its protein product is CASSLGEAHTHTEAFF.

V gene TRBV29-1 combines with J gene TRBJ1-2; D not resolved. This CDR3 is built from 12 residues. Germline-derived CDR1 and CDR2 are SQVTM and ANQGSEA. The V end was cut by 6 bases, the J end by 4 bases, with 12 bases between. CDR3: CSVADVIYGYTF. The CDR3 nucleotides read TGCAGCGTGGCCGACGTGATCTATGGCTACACCTTC.

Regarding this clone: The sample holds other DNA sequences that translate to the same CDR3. CDR3 sequence: CASSLEGQGGETQYF. CDR3 DNA sequence: TGCGCCAGCAGCTTGGAGGGACAGGGGGGAGAGACCCAGTACTTC. The chain combines TRBV5-1 with TRBJ2-5; TRBD1 matches 11 bases. V was pared by 0 bases and J by 4 bases, with 2 bases of the junction left unmatched. The CDR3 runs to 15 residues. Germline CDR1 reads SGHRS; CDR2 reads YFSETQ.

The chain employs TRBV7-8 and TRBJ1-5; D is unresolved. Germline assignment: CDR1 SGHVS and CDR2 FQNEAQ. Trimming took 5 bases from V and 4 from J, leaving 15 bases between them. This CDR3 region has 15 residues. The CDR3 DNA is TGTGCCAGCAGCCTTCAGAGGGCCCCGAATCAGCCCCAGCATTTT. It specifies CASSLQRAPNQPQHF. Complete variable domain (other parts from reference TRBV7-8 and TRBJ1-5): GAGVSQSPRYKVAKRGQDVALRCDPISGHVSLFWYQQALGQGPEFLTYFQNEAQLDKSGLPSDRFFAERPEGSVSTLKIQRTQQEDSAVYLCASSLQRAPNQPQHFGDGTRLSIL.